The 8 T cell receptor beta chains below all came from one sample that was sequenced in a study of blood T cell repertoires in COVID-19. Assay used: immunoSEQ multiplex PCR; TCRdb lists only in-frame clones, some missing. In the table there are about 150,000 clones, about 80% of which are singletons. The specimen sequenced was peripheral blood. The receptors here all came from a man aged 60 to 69 with acute or convalescent COVID-19.

The chain recombines TRBV18 with TRBJ1-2; 7 nucleotides agree with TRBD1. The CDR3 consists of 15 residues. Germline CDR1 KGHSH, CDR2 LQKENI. Unmatched junction bases numbered 9, after V lost 6 bases and J lost 2 bases. The DNA of the CDR3 is TGTGCCAGCTCGCGATCTGGGACAGCCAACTATGGCTACACCTTC. Translation gives CASSRSGTANYGYTF.

The rearrangement joins TRBV6-5 to TRBJ1-1; maybe TRBD1 (5 bases). CDR1 is MNHEY, CDR2 SVGAGI, per germline. V gave up 3 bases and J gave up 5 bases, with 16 bases separating them. The CDR3 has 15 amino acids. CDR3: CASSYSTALGTEAFF. In DNA form, the CDR3 reads TGTGCCAGCAGTTATTCGACAGCTTTGGGAACTGAAGCTTTCTTT.

This sequence joins TRBV2 and TRBJ2-1, with unresolved D. The V end lost 6 bases, the J end lost 7 bases, and 10 bases lay between the germline ends. From germline, CDR1 is SNHLY and CDR2 FYNNEI. The CDR3 runs 12 residues. The CDR3 sequence: CASRTFKNEQFF. The CDR3 nucleotides read TGTGCCAGCAGGACATTTAAAAATGAGCAGTTCTTC.

The rearrangement uses TRBV21-1 and TRBJ1-2; the DNA was not used to check the table's D call, TRBD1. TRBV21-1 is shown as a pseudogene. The CDR3 is 14 residues long. CDR3 residues: CASSKAGGWYGYTF. CDR3 sequence (DNA): TGTGCCAGCAGCAAAGCAGGGGGCTGGTATGGCTACACCTTC.

The chain has TRBV7-9 and TRBJ2-3, with D possibly being TRBD2 (6 bases). The CDR3 has 16 residues. Trimming took off 2 bases at V and 0 bases at J, with 12 bases between the two ends. Per germline, CDR1 SEHNR and CDR2 FQNEAQ (reference sequence). The CDR3 DNA sequence: TGTGCCAGCAGCTTAAATATAGCGGATAGCACAGATACGCAGTATTTT. Translated, it gives CASSLNIADSTDTQYF.

This clone was detected only a few times. This CDR3 is also generated by other DNA sequences in the sample. The chain is built from TRBV9 and TRBJ1-5; D might be TRBD1 (5 bases). V was cut by 3 bases and J by 2 bases, with 12 bases left in between. This CDR3 is 15 amino acids long. Germline V gene data show CDR1 as SGDLS and CDR2 as YYNGEE. The CDR3 region is CASSEGIWGNQPQHF. The CDR3 bases are TGTGCCAGCAGCGAGGGGATTTGGGGCAATCAGCCCCAGCATTTT.

The V and J genes are TRBV9 and TRBJ2-2; weak D call: TRBD1 (5 bases). Germline V CDR1 and CDR2: SGDLS, YYNGEE. V lost 6 bases and J 4 bases, leaving 16 bases between the germline ends. The length of the CDR3 is 15 residues. The CDR3 protein is CASNLQGKLTGELFF. CDR3 DNA: TGTGCCAGCAACTTGCAGGGTAAACTCACCGGGGAGCTGTTTTTT. Filled out from reference TRBV9 and TRBJ2-2, the complete variable domain reads DSGVTQTPKHLITATGQRVTLRCSPRSGDLSVYWYQQSLDQGLQFLIQYYNGEERAKGNILERFSAQQFPDLHSELNLSSLELGDSALYFCASNLQGKLTGELFFGEGSRLTVL.

This chain joins TRBV5-4 and TRBJ1-6; 10 nucleotides align to TRBD1. Germline V gene sequence: CDR1 SGHNT, CDR2 YYREEE (reference sequence). Trimming took 4 bases from V and 0 from J; bases not matched to a gene: 10. This CDR3 is 19 amino acids long. CDR3 nucleotides: TGTGCCAGCAGCGGCGGGACAGGGGCTCTCAGCTCCTATAATTCACCCCTCCACTTT. It yields the protein CASSGGTGALSSYNSPLHF.